This T cell receptor (beta chain) was retrieved from a study of CD8 T cells in Susac syndrome. The CDR3 runs to 17 residues. V was pared by 8 bases and J by 1 base, with 15 bases of the junction left unmatched. The germline gives CDR1 LGHNT, CDR2 FRNRAP. Sequencing of TCR beta, carried out with a high-throughput approach, was applied to CD8+ and CD4+ T cells from the blood. Reverse transcription used roughly 0.45 to 1 ug RNA and random hexamers. TCRdb called the immunoSEQ multiplex PCR reads again in MiXCR, with one record for every CDR3 protein. The sample consists of almost 450,000 distinct CDR3 sequences, more than 80% of them appearing once.

The chain has TRBV12-5 and TRBJ2-7; 9 bases align to TRBD1. This receptor was obtained from a human donor with multiple sclerosis. The sequenced sample consisted of CD8+ T cells from PBMCs. The CDR3 DNA sequence: TGTGCTAGTTCCTGGGATGCCGGGACAGGGAATTCCTACGAGCAGTACTTC. As protein: CASSWDAGTGNSYEQYF.